This T cell receptor beta chain was observed in a study of cytomegalovirus exposure and HLA in healthy donors (dated by TCRdb to about 2017). Looking at the study overall: An earlier analysis of 587 of the donors reported approximately 260 Gb of sequence data and approximately 120 million unique TCR beta sequences obtained from approximately 180 million T cells. Roughly 300 gigabases of sequencing data and approximately 85 million unique TCR sequences were included in an early release covering roughly 600 HLA-typed donors. The genetic ancestry cluster associated with self-reported Caucasian donors included about 81% of the 350 to 500 genotyped donors. The study was designed to test whether signatures of past pathogen exposure could be identified by cataloging public T cell receptors. Using immunosequencing, the study profiled T cell repertoires from fewer than 850 subjects and related those repertoires to cytomegalovirus serostatus. In addition to the first cohort of 666 subjects, a separate validation cohort of approximately 130 different subjects was used. The study combined high-throughput TCR immunosequencing, statistical association of individual TCRs with disease status, and machine learning to predict cytomegalovirus infection status. A later analysis re-analyzed previously published TCR beta repertoires from 660 or so donors and added high-resolution HLA genotyping to study TCR occurrence patterns. Rather than using new phenotypic data, the later analysis identified candidate immune exposures from TCR beta sequences and from how often those sequences occurred across donors. To decide whether each TCR beta V gene segment behaved as functional or pseudogenic, an earlier analysis of some 600 of the donors relied on high-throughput TCR beta sequencing. Donor age, sex, ethnicity and CMV serostatus were collected together with the repertoire data. In a later genetic analysis, genome-wide SNP genotypes for 398 of the 666 donors were used, and that subset was treated as a discovery cohort. Every repertoire in the discovery cohort had been generated on one and the same sequencing platform. HLA typing included class I and class II loci at four-digit resolution. Typing coverage differed by locus: A, B, C, DRB1 and DQB1 were typed in about 620-630 donors, DQA1 in about 500, DPA1 in around 600, and DPB1 in approximately 450. Roughly 5 DR-DQ haplotypes were handled as single units for association and clustering, since linkage in the cohort was strong. On average, over 200,000 unique TCR beta nucleotide sequences were sequenced per donor among some 420 genotyped donors of the cohort, with 15% to 20% of those sequences being non-productive. General study outcomes and caveats: Only TCR beta chains were sequenced in this cohort, and the absence of alpha or paired-chain data limited detectable features. A cluster of highly shared sequence variants was judged likely to represent a technical artifact of the sequencing pipeline. Most TCR sequences were seen in very few donors, while some public TCRs were found in many individuals. Compared with equally common non-associated chains, HLA-associated TCR beta chains in a later analysis were more clonally expanded and had lower generation probabilities. A further reported finding was that TCR beta sequences accurately predicted the HLA-A and HLA-B alleles for most subjects in the first cohort. The authors suggested that the approach could potentially be extended to other disease states and immunological phenotypes. Presence/absence analyses assumed roughly uniform sequencing depth across donors, an assumption that may not hold. Because counts were too low, seventeen rarely observed V segments, including chromosome 9 orphons, were excluded from the earlier analysis of some 590 of the donors. Strong co-occurrence of HLA alleles, especially DR and DQ, made assigning TCR associations to individual alleles difficult. According to a later analysis, most CMV-associated TCR beta chains appeared to be HLA-restricted, and the HLA associations seemed to be driven largely by CMV exposure. Cytomegalovirus status was reported to be diagnosed by the classifier with high specificity and sensitivity in both the original and validation cohorts. According to a later analysis, parvovirus B19, influenza, CMV and Epstein-Barr virus appeared linked to several top co-occurrence clusters. In vitro tests confirmed that a few of the cytomegalovirus-associated TCR beta chains recognize cytomegalovirus antigens. A later analysis associated some 17,000 TCR beta sequences with specific HLA alleles at a false discovery rate of 0.05. The study listed approximately 150 TCR beta chains as associated with cytomegalovirus. In an earlier analysis of approximately 600 of the donors, most TCR beta V segments were observed in productive rearrangements about 90% or about 30% of the time, broadly matching IMGT annotations. The only immune exposure information available for the cohort was CMV serostatus. According to a later genetic analysis, donors in an Asian-associated ancestry cluster had fewer N-insertions in productive TCRs than the approximately 630-donor mean. In a later analysis, TCR association rates were found to vary across HLA loci, with the most associated TCRs seen for DRB1 alleles and the fewest for HLA-C alleles. Linkage disequilibrium might explain the correlated functional status among segregating V segments, but an unknown experimental factor could not be excluded. Because some donors lacked HLA typing at each locus, the association tests relied only on the typed subset. A later genetic analysis associated a missense DCLRE1C variant with V-gene and J-gene trimming of TCR beta chains, and an independent cohort replicated the association.

In total, roughly 670 healthy bone marrow donors made up the cohort. Cohort members were all nominally healthy when sampled, although unrecorded immune exposures were likely present. The donor was CMV seronegative and was included in the group of a few hundred seronegative cohort members. A peripheral blood sample was collected from each donor, and TCR beta sequencing was performed on peripheral blood mononuclear cells. The Qiagen DNeasy Blood Extraction Kit was used to extract genomic DNA from the blood cell samples. The method was the immunoSEQ multiplex PCR assay. The multiplex PCR relied on a mix of 60 forward primers for TCR Vbeta segments and 13 reverse primers for TCR Jbeta segments. Amplification of the CDR3 region of rearranged TCR beta genes was performed with a multiplex PCR assay on genomic DNA. The amplified TCR beta libraries were sequenced on the Illumina HiSeq System as 87-base-pair reads. The source study handled its data this way. In a later analysis, 70 million to 95 million unique TCR beta chains were counted across the 650 to 750 repertoires, and around 11 million of these chains were shared by at least two donors. Raw reads were error-corrected and collapsed into unique sequences by a nearest-neighbor algorithm in which closely related sequences were merged to remove PCR and sequencing errors. To assign V, D and J gene segments, CDR3 sequences were aligned to IMGT reference sequences. Each retained sequence needed at least a six-nucleotide match to both a V gene segment and a J gene segment. A rearrangement was called productive if the CDR3 had no stop codons and remained in frame with V and J, and every other rearrangement was called non-productive. Following IMGT convention, CDR3 was defined as the stretch from the second conserved V-encoded cysteine to the conserved J-encoded phenylalanine. In an earlier analysis of approximately 590 of the donors, sequences lacking an unambiguous match to a single V gene segment were excluded. An earlier analysis of about 600 of the donors called V segments functional above 56.7% productive rearrangements and segregating when the between-donor standard deviation exceeded 5%. A statistical classification framework was developed to diagnose cytomegalovirus status using the catalog of TCR beta chain sequences. A later analysis assigned V and J genes by comparing TCR nucleotide sequences with IMGT/GENE-DB human TR gene sequences. Using the TCRdist pipeline, a later analysis assigned CDR3 sequences along with most-parsimonious VDJ recombination scenarios. In a later analysis, every TCR beta chain was defined by the combination of its CDR3 amino acid sequence and its V-gene family, and reads without a unique V-gene family were dropped. To address suspected cross-contamination and a sequencing artifact, a later analysis removed 550 to 750 highly shared, low-generation-probability nucleotide sequences. For each public chain, a later analysis derived a clonal expansion index from normalized ranks of inferred template counts within each repertoire. Generation probabilities in a later analysis came from a VDJ recombination model fitted to out-of-frame rearrangements, and those results were checked against IGoR. In a later analysis, hypergeometric tests were used to score TCR-TCR, TCR-HLA and TCR-CMV co-occurrence, with a repertoire-size bias correction applied to TCR pairs. In a later analysis, false discovery rates were estimated by permuting HLA or CMV assignments 20 times. In a later analysis, co-occurring TCRs were grouped using DBSCAN, with TCRdist sequence similarity added in when clustering inside HLA-allele-positive subsets. Co-occurrence clustering excluded repertoires with fewer than 30,000 or more than 120,000 public chains, plus five with anomalous nucleotide sharing. TCRdb mirrors the immuneACCESS table, restricted to in-frame sequences. Some clones are absent from its copies; in checked studies, under half trace to an unresolved V gene, and the reason for the others is unknown. Clone size and the V and J calls come from that table; the DNA yielded D and trimming. Within this sample are more than 95,000 clones, with about 83% of them counted one time only. The ten largest clones capture approximately 3.6% of the sample.

A note on this clone: The antigen this receptor binds is unknown. Base qualities are not at hand, and no much larger clone is one base apart.

The sequence derives from a man aged 25-45 years in good health and CMV-seronegative. Input material: PBMCs.

The bases read TGTGCCAGCAGCTTGGCTGCGGCCTACGAGCAGTACTTC. It encodes CASSLAAAYEQYF. The chain is made from TRBV5-6 and TRBJ2-7; the D gene is not confidently resolved. The CDR3 sequence holds 13 residues, the cysteine and phenylalanine included. CDR3 DNA only is kept here, 39 bases in frame from base 1. V gives up 0 bases and J gives up 2 bases, and the segment between their germline ends measures 6 bases. The germline V gene sets CDR1 to SGHDT and CDR2 to YYEEEE.